This T cell receptor (beta chain) emerged from a study of graft-versus-host responses after intestinal transplantation (TCRdb year 2021). Regarding the research as a whole: Recipients received multivisceral, liver-intestinal, or isolated intestinal transplants. To identify alloreactive clones, pre-transplant mixed lymphocyte reaction products were sequenced and compared with unstimulated pre-transplant donor and recipient T cells. Every recipient was given anti-thymocyte globulin induction, followed by 3 to 4 years of maintenance tacrolimus and steroids. A peak of at least 4% donor T cells among recipient peripheral blood mononuclear cells was the definition used for donor T cell macrochimerism. After intestinal transplantation, graft-versus-host and host-versus-graft alloreactive T cell clones were followed in the graft, circulation and bone marrow using bulk TCR-beta CDR3 sequencing. Samples from three later patients were sequenced in-house on an Illumina MiSeq with MiXCR processing rather than by the commercial service. Of the roughly 25 intestinal transplant recipients enrolled in the cohort, one of whom was a retransplant, a few patients without pretransplant specimens were excluded.

Based on the germline V gene (reference sequence), the CDR1 and CDR2 sequences are MNHEY and SMNVEV. V and J lose 5 bases and 4 bases, and a span of 12 bases separates them. From its cysteine to its phenylalanine, the CDR3 spans 14 amino acids. The DNA shown is the 42-base CDR3, in frame from base 1. On this clone: Its antigen remains undetermined. Base qualities were left out, and no much larger clone turns up one base away.

The paper's findings and limits, for the study overall: Conclusions were limited by the relatively low number and heterogeneity of intestinal transplant patients. GvH clones were detected in recipient bone marrow, and some of these GvH clones were observed earlier in ileal mucosa or blood, consistent with an intestinal mucosal origin. Peak levels of circulating GvH clones were associated with declines in HvG clones early after transplant. In patients with donor T cell macrochimerism, the allografts had high GvH to HvG T cell clonal ratios.

Library preparation used the immunoSEQ multiplex PCR assay. For most patients, genomic DNA was isolated with the Qiagen DNeasy Blood and Tissue Kit and shipped frozen to Adaptive Biotechnologies for TCR sequencing. High-throughput TCR-beta CDR3 sequencing of genomic DNA from most patients was performed by Adaptive Biotechnologies. On the authors' methods: TCR sequencing data were retrieved from Adaptive's ImmunoSEQ software for 15 to 20 patients, whereas a few other patients were processed with MiXCR and VDJtools. CD4 versus CD8 sorting errors were corrected by removing sequences found in both subsets at a frequency ratio below 5:1. CDR3 nucleotide sequences shared between donor and recipient were removed because the origin of such sequences could not be assigned. To count as alloreactive, a clone needed at least 2-fold expansion over unstimulated cells and a minimum CFSE-low frequency of 0.002% (template counts) or 0.001% (read counts). A clone was considered mappable if detected in the sequenced pre-transplant spleen, lymph node, or MLR CFSE-low populations of the donor or recipient. Cumulative frequency of alloreactive clones was calculated as a percentage of all sequences weighted by copy number. TCRdb provides this immuneACCESS table in a form limited to in-frame rearrangements. Some clones are lacking; in checked studies, under half of them reflect an unresolved V gene, and why the rest are absent is not known. V and J calls and clone size follow that table, whereas D and trimming were derived from the DNA. Across this sample there are 85,000 to 100,000 clones, with under 95% seen only once. Together, the top ten hold approximately 2% of the sample.

Reading the label with the study, this specimen's time point is: cells obtained before transplantation from donor or recipient. CD3+CD4+ and CD3+CD8+ populations were FACS-sorted from unstimulated pre-transplant donor and recipient cells taken from spleen or lymph nodes. Sample: unstimulated CD8+ T cells sorted from spleen or lymph node cells, taken before intestinal transplant. The chain employs TRBV27 and TRBJ2-1; the D gene is perhaps TRBD1, from 6 matching bases. This sequence originates from a human donor who received an intestinal transplant. The nucleotide sequence reads TGTGCCAGCAGTCTACAGGACAGATACAATGAGCAGTTCTTC. This sequence encodes CASSLQDRYNEQFF.